This T cell receptor beta chain derives from a study of blood T cell repertoires in COVID-19 (dated by TCRdb to 2019 to 2021). About the study as a whole: Samples from collaborators originated in the United States, Italy and Spain and spanned both the acute and convalescent phases of COVID-19. The repertoires were released in a freely available public database intended as a resource for research on the immune response to SARS-CoV-2. The samples were drawn from the first 160 participants of the ongoing ImmuneRACE study and from 1,254 subjects provided by 6 global collaborators. Deeply sampled blood TCRbeta repertoires from subjects exposed to, actively infected with, or recovered from COVID-19 were included in the dataset. A de-identified subject ID, COVID-19 status, age in years and sex were almost always included in the sample metadata. The prospective study material was composed of cDNA or gDNA derived from T cells, B-cell-depleted T cells, or PBMCs. Where available, HLA class I and class II types were taken from metadata supplied by the sample provider and were not determined by assay-based typing. The full study reports these points: Clinical and demographic metadata were provided uncurated, with the amount varying by source and participant.

Each collaborating institution followed its own protocols to collect whole blood in K2EDTA tubes. For TCRbeta analysis, collaborators shipped samples in one of three forms: frozen whole blood, isolated PBMCs, or DNA extracted from either of those sample types. TCRbeta CDR3 regions were amplified from genomic DNA by means of the immunoSEQ Assay, a bias-controlled multiplex PCR. The paper's processing steps were these. The number of nucleated cells in each sample was estimated by amplification of reference gene primers within the assay. To quantify the absolute abundance of each unique TCRbeta CDR3 rearrangement, sequence reads were collapsed and filtered. For each sample, productive Simpson clonality was calculated as the square root of Simpson's diversity index over productive rearrangements. TCRdb took this table from immuneACCESS and kept in-frame rearrangements with V and J called. Such tables lack part of the clones; where checked against another copy, unresolved V genes explain under half of the gap, and the rest is unexplained. V, J and clone size were drawn from that table, and D and trimming were deduced from the DNA. For this sample the table gives over 100,000 clones, of which approximately 70% were detected only once. The ten largest clones capture over 1.5% of the sample.

About this clone: The antigen it binds to is not known. Per-base qualities were not stored, and no clone one base away is much larger.

Counted from cysteine to phenylalanine, this CDR3 has 13 amino acids. Left in the record is the CDR3 DNA by itself, 39 bases read in frame from the first base. Clipping removes 6 bases from V and 6 bases from J, with 7 as the unmatched junction base count. The germline V gene (reference sequence) supplies CDR1 SGHNT and CDR2 YYREEE. The clonotype originates from a woman in her 70s with acute or convalescent COVID-19. Specimen: peripheral blood. The sequence joins TRBV5-4 to TRBJ2-3, with 7 middle bases fitting TRBD1. The CDR3 protein sequence reads: CASTRQGADTQYF. The DNA reads as follows: TGTGCCAGCACCCGACAGGGTGCGGATACGCAGTATTTT.